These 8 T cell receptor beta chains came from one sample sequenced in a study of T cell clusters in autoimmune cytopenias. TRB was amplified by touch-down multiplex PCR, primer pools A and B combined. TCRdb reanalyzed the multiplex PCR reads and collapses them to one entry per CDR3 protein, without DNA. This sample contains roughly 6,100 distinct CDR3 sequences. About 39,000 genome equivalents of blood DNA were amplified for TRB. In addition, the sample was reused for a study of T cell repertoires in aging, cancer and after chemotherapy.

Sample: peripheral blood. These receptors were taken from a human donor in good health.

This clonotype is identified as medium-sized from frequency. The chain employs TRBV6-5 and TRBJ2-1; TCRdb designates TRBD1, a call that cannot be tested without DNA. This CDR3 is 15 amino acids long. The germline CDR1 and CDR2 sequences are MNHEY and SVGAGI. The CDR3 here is CASRGDISSYNEQFF.

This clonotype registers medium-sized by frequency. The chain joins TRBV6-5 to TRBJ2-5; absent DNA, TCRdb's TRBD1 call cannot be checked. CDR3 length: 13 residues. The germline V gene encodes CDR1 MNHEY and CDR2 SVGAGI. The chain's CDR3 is CASSSGLVETQYF.

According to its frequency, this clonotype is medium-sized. CDR3 protein: CASSPLRAGEDYGYTF. V is TRBV18 and J is TRBJ1-2; there is no DNA to check the TCRdb D call of TRBD1. CDR3 length: 16 amino acids. The germline gives CDR1 KGHSH, CDR2 LQKENI.

CDR3 in amino acids: CASSLPDRYYGYTF. V is TRBV28 and J is TRBJ1-2; TCRdb's D call, TRBD1, is unchecked because there is no DNA. CDR1 is MDHEN and CDR2 is SYDVKM in the germline V gene. The CDR3 has 14 residues.

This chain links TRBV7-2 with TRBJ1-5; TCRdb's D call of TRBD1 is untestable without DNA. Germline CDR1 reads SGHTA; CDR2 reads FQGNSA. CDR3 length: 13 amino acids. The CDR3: CASSGADPQPQHF.

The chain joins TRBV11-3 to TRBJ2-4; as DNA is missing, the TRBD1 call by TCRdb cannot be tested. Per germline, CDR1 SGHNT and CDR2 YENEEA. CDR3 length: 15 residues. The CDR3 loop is CASSRGGAPGDIQYF. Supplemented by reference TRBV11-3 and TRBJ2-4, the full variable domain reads EAGVVQSPRYKIIEKKQPVAFWCNPISGHNTLYWYLQNLGQGPELLIRYENEEAVDDSQLPKDRFSAERLKGVDSTLKIQPAELGDSAVYLCASSRGGAPGDIQYFGAGTRLSVL.

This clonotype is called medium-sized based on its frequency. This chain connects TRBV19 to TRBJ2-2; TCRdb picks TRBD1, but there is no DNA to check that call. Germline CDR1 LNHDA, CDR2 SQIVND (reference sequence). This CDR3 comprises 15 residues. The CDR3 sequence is CASSISGGYTGELFF.

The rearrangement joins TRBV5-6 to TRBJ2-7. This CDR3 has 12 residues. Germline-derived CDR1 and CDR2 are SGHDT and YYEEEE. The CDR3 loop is CASSLSSYEQYF.